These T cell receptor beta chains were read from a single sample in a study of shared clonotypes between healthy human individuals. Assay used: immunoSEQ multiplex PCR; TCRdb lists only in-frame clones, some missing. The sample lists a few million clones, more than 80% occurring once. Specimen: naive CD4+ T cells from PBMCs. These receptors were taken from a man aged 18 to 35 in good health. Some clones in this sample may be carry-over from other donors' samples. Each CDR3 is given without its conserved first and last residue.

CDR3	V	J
ASSLITGGYT	TRBV7-9	TRBJ1-2
ASSQAFVRPLGEQY	TRBV4-1	TRBJ2-7
ASSQFVANTGELF	TRBV16	TRBJ2-2
ASSLLVGVEAF	TRBV11-2	TRBJ1-1
ASSPQAFPGDTEAF	TRBV28	TRBJ1-1
ATSTGTLTGELF	TRBV15	TRBJ2-2
ASSQVMPGSVIGYNEQF	TRBV4-3	TRBJ2-1
ASSLDTSGELF	TRBV7-2	TRBJ2-2
ASSATGTHPYEQY	TRBV28	TRBJ2-7
ASSLSRGRTEAF	TRBV28	TRBJ1-1
ASSAILAGGGGEQF	TRBV6-1	TRBJ2-1
ASSERDSSYTGELF	TRBV9	TRBJ2-2
ATSRANQPQH	TRBV15	TRBJ1-5
ASSSDPDKHEQY	TRBV11-1	TRBJ2-7
ASWTVTDTQY	TRBV28	TRBJ2-3
ASSYSITGTGGEQY	TRBV6-5	TRBJ2-7
ASSLGLGGSYNEQF	TRBV7-9	TRBJ2-1
ASSPTSSNVLT	TRBV7-3	TRBJ2-6
ASSETGGGDGYT	TRBV25-1	TRBJ1-2
ASSQPGQGDGYT	TRBV4-1	TRBJ1-2
ASSLSGGLSQPQH	TRBV28	TRBJ1-5
ASSFLRGRDATDTQY	TRBV7-9	TRBJ2-3
ASSPSFTGELF	TRBV7-2	TRBJ2-2
ASGADGTPESGELF	TRBV12-5	TRBJ2-2
ASSTYGKSSYNEQF	TRBV5-1	TRBJ2-1
ASSGDRAYGYT	TRBV5-4	TRBJ1-2
ASSQGLAGRETQY	TRBV5-1	TRBJ2-5
AISPGHETYGNQPQH	TRBV10-3	TRBJ1-5
ASSYYGSEDTQY	TRBV6-5	TRBJ2-3
ASSPGQNYGYT	TRBV7-2	TRBJ1-2
ASSLQIREMGEQY	TRBV5-6	TRBJ2-7
ASSIGGTATKNIQY	TRBV19	TRBJ2-4
ASSARATQETQY	TRBV2	TRBJ2-5
ASSSNLIAGAEDTQY	TRBV27	TRBJ2-3
ASSELTGAQPQH	TRBV7-9	TRBJ1-5
ASTGTSKTKNIQY	TRBV6-4	TRBJ2-4
ASSRTGSHEQY	TRBV2	TRBJ2-7
ASSPGTRGVRGQETQY	TRBV7-9	TRBJ2-5
SVSGLGSGNTIY	TRBV29-1	TRBJ1-3
ASSIFGGAAGELF	TRBV19	TRBJ2-2
ASSRGTSGQETQY	TRBV7-9	TRBJ2-5
ATMGQDSYEQY	TRBV6-6	TRBJ2-7
AWRVTGATGELF	TRBV30	TRBJ2-2
ASSFSAGTYQETQY	TRBV28	TRBJ2-5
ASSRGQPQH	TRBV6-1	TRBJ1-5
ASSPRGTGQDEQY	TRBV11-2	TRBJ2-7
ASSVVAANTEAF	TRBV9	TRBJ1-1
ATSRVREPSTDTQY	TRBV15	TRBJ2-3
ASSFTGSGTDTQY	TRBV7-3	TRBJ2-3
ASKGREHGYGYT	TRBV19	TRBJ1-2
ASIPDRGNEQF	TRBV7-2	TRBJ2-1
ASSSRDRVIQTQY	TRBV7-2	TRBJ2-5
ASRGDSPEAF	TRBV2	TRBJ1-1